A selection of T cell receptor beta chains follows, all from one sample in a study of T cell changes during pregnancy in multiple sclerosis. The repertoire was sequenced with immunoSEQ multiplex PCR; TCRdb's copy has only in-frame clones and lacks some. Found here are 30,000 to 40,000 clones, about 94% of them singletons; the top ten hold approximately 0.39%. The sample was CD4+ T cells from peripheral blood mononuclear cells, taken in the second trimester of pregnancy. The receptors shown here come from a female donor with multiple sclerosis, enrolled in a pregnancy study. Both conserved end residues are part of each CDR3. A D gene is named only where the DNA matches it firmly. Only some rows state a clone size, as once, few, many or a class for expanded clones.

>TRBV7-9|TRBJ1-2|NA|NA
TGTGCCAGCAGCTTCGCGGGAGCCCGAGAGGGCTACACCTTC
CASSFAGAREGYTF
>TRBV4-1|TRBJ1-1|NA|NA
TGCGCCAGCAGCCAAGAGGGGGCAAACACTGAAGCTTTCTTT
CASSQEGANTEAFF
>TRBV30|TRBJ2-2|NA|NA
TGTGCCTCCCCCGGGCGGGGGAACACCGGGGAGCTGTTTTTT
CASPGRGNTGELFF
>TRBV7-7|TRBJ2-3|NA|NA
TGTGCCAGCAGCGCGACTGCCTCGGATACGCAGTATTTT
CASSATASDTQYF
>TRBV9|TRBJ1-2|TRBD1|once
TGTGCCAGCAGCGTAGCGGTGGACAGGGACTATGGCTACACCTTC
CASSVAVDRDYGYTF
>TRBV10-3|TRBJ1-2|NA|NA
TGTGCCATCAGTTTGACTGTGTATGGCTACACCTTC
CAISLTVYGYTF
>TRBV7-8|TRBJ1-1|NA|once
TGTGCCAGCAGCTCAAAACGGTTCGTGAACACTGAAGCTTTCTTT
CASSSKRFVNTEAFF
>TRBV5-1|TRBJ2-5|NA|NA
TGCGCCAGCAGCGGGGGCCAGGATAGTTGGACCCAGTACTTC
CASSGGQDSWTQYF
>TRBV5-1|TRBJ2-1|TRBD1|NA
TGCGCCAGCAGCTTGGAGGGACAGGGAAATGAGCAGTTCTTC
CASSLEGQGNEQFF
>TRBV11-2|TRBJ1-2|NA|NA
TGTGCCAGCAGCTTAGGGGGGCGTGCGGGCTATGGCTACACCTTC
CASSLGGRAGYGYTF
>TRBV6-1|TRBJ1-5|NA|NA
TGTGCCAGCAGTGAAGGTCCTACGACTAATCAGCCCCAGCATTTT
CASSEGPTTNQPQHF
>TRBV6-6|TRBJ1-2|TRBD1|NA
TGTGCCAGCAGCGCCGGGACAGCGGAGGGCTACACCTTC
CASSAGTAEGYTF
>TRBV6-5|TRBJ2-2|NA|few
TGTGCCAGCAGACTCACGGTTTCTACCGGGGAGCTGTTTTTT
CASRLTVSTGELFF